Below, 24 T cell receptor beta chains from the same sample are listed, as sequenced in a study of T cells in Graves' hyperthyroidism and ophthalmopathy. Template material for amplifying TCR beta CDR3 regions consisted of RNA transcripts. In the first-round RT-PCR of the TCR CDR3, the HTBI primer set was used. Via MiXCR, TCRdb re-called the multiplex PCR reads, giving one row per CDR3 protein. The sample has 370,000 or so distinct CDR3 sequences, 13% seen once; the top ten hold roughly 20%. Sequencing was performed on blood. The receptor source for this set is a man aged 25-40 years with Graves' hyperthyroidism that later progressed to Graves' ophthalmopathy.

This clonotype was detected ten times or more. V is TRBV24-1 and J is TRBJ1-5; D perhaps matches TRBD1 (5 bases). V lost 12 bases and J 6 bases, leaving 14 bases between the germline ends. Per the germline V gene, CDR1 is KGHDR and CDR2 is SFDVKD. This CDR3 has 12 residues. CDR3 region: CARRGECQPQHF. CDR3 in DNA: TGTGCCCGCCGGGGCGAATGTCAGCCCCAGCATTTT.

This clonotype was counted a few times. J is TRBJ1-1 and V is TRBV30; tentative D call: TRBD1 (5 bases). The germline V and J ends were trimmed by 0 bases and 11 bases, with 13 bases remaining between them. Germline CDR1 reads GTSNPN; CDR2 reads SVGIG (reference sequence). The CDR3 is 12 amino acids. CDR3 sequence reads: CAWSVRGGDAFF. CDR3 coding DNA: TGTGCCTGGAGTGTACGTGGAGGGGACGCTTTCTTT.

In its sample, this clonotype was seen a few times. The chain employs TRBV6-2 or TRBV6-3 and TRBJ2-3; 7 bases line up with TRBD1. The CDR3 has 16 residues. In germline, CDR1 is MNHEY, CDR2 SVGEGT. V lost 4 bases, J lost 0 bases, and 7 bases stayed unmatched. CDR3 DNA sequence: TGTGCCAGCAGTTCAATCACAGGGGCCAGCACAGATACGCAGTATTTT. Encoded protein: CASSSITGASTDTQYF.

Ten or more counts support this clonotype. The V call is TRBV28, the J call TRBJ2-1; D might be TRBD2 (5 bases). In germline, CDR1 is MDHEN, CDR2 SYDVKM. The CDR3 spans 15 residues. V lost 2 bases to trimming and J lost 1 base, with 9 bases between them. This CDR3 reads CASSLAGLSYNEQFF. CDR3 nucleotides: TGTGCCAGCAGTTTAGCGGGCCTGTCCTACAATGAGCAGTTCTTC.

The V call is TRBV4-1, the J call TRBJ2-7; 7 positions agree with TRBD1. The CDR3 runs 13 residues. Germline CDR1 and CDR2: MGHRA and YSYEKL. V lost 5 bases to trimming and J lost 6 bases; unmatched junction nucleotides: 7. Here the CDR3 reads CASSSWTGPEQYF. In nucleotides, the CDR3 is TGCGCCAGCAGCTCCTGGACAGGCCCCGAGCAGTACTTC.

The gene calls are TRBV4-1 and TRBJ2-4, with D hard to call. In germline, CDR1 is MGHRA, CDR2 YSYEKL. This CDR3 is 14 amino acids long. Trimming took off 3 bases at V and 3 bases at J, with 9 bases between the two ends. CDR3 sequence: CASSQPGVKNIQYF. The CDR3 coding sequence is TGCGCCAGCAGCCAGCCGGGCGTCAAAAACATTCAGTACTTC.

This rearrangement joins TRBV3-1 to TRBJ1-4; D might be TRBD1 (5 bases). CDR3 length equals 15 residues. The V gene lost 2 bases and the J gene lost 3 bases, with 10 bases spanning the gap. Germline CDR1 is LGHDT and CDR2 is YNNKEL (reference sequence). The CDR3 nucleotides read TGTGCCAGCAGCCAAAGGGACGGTTCTAATGAAAAACTGTTTTTT. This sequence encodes CASSQRDGSNEKLFF.

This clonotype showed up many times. CDR3 residues: CASSSGLAGSYNEQFF. CDR3 bases: TGTGCCAGCAGTTCCGGACTAGCTGGCTCCTACAATGAGCAGTTCTTC. The chain links TRBV12-3 or TRBV12-4 to TRBJ2-1; 8 nucleotides line up with TRBD2. Trimming at V came to 4 bases and at J to 0 bases, leaving 5 bases not matched to a gene. This CDR3 region has 16 residues.

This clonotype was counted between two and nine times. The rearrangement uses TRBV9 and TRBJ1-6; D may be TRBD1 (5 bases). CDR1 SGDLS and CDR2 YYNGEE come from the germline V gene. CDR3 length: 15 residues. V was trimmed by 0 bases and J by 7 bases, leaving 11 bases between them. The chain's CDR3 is CASSVGQGPNSPLHF. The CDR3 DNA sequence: TGTGCCAGCAGCGTAGGGCAGGGACCCAATTCACCCCTCCACTTT.

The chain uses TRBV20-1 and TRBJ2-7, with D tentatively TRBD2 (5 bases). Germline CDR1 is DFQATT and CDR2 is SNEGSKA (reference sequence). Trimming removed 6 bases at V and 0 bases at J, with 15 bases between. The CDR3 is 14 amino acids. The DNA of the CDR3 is TGCAGTGCCCCCCTATTCCGGGGCTCCTACGAGCAGTACTTC. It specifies CSAPLFRGSYEQYF.

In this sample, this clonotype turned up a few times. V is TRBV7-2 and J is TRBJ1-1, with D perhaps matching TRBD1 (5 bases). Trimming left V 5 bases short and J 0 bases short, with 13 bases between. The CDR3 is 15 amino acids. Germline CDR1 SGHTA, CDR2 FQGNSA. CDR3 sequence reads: CASSPQGLMNTEAFF. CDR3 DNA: TGTGCCAGCAGCCCGCAGGGACTCATGAACACTGAAGCTTTCTTT.

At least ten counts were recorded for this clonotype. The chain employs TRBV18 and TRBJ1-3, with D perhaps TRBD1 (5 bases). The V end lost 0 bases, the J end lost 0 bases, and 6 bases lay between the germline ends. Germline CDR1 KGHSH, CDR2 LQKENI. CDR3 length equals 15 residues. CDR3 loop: CASSPPGTSGNTIYF. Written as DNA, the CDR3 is TGTGCCAGCTCACCACCCGGGACCTCTGGAAACACCATATATTTT.

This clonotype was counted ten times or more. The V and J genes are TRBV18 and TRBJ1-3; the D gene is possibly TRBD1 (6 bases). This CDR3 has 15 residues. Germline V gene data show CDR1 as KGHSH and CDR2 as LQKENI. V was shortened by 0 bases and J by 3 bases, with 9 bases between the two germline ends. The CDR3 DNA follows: TGTGCCAGCTCACCACCTGCAGGGGTTGGAAACACCATATATTTT. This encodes CASSPPAGVGNTIYF.

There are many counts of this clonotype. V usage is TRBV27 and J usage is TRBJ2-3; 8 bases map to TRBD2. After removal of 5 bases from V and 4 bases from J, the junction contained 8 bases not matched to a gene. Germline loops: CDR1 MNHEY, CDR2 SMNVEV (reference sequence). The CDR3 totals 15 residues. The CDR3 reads CASSTYRTSPDTQYF. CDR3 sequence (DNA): TGTGCCAGCAGTACCTATCGGACTAGCCCAGATACGCAGTATTTT.

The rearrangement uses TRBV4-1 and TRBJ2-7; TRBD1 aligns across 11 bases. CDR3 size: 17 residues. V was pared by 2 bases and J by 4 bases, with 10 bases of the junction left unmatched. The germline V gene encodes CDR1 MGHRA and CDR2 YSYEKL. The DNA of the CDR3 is TGCGCCAGCAGCCAACACTTCGTGGGACAGGGGGTGTACGAGCAGTACTTC. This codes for CASSQHFVGQGVYEQYF.

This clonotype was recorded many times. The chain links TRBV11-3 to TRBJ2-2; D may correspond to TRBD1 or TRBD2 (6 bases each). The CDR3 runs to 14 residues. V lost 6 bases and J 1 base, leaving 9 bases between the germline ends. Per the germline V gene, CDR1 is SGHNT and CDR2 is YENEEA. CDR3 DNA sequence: TGTGCCAGCAGGCGGGGACAGAACACCGGGGAGCTGTTTTTT. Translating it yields CASRRGQNTGELFF.

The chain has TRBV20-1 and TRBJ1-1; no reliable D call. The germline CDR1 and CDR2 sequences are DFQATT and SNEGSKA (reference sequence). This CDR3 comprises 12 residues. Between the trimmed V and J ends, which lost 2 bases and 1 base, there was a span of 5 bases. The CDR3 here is CSARQPNTEAFF. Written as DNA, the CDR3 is TGCAGTGCTAGACAGCCGAACACTGAAGCTTTCTTT.

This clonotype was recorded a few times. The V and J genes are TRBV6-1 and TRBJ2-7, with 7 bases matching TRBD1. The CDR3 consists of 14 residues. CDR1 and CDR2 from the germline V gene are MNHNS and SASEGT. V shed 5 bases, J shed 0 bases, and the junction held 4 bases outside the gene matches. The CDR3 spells CASSRRDSSYEQYF. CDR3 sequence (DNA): TGTGCCAGCAGTCGAAGGGACAGCTCCTACGAGCAGTACTTC.

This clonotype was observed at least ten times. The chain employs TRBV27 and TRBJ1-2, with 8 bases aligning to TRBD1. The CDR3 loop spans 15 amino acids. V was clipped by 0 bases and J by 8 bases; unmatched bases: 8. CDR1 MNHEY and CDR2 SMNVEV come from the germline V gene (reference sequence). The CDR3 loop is CASSLSPPQGGGYTF. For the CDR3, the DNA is TGTGCCAGCAGTTTATCGCCTCCACAGGGGGGCGGCTACACCTTC.

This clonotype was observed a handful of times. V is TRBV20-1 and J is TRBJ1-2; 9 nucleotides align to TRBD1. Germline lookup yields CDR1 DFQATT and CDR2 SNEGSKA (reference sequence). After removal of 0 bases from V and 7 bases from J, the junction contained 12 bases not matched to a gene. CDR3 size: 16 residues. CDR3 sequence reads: CSARDGGTGPRGGYTF. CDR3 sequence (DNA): TGCAGTGCTAGAGATGGGGGGACAGGGCCCAGGGGTGGCTACACCTTC.

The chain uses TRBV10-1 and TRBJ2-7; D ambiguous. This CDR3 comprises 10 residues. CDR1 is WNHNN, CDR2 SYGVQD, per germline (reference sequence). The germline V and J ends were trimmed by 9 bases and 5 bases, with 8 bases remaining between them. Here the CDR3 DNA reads TGCGCCAGTCCCCATGACGAGCAGTACTTC. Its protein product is CASPHDEQYF.

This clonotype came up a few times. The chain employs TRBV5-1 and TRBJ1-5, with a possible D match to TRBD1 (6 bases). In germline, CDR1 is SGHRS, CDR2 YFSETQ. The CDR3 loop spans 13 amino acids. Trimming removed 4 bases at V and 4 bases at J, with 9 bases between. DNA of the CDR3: TGCGCCAGCAGCGGCGGACAGAATCAGCCCCAGCATTTT. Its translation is CASSGGQNQPQHF. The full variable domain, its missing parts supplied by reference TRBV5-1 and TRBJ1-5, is KAGVTQTPRYLIKTRGQQVTLSCSPISGHRSVSWYQQTPGQGLQFLFEYFSETQRNKGNFPGRFSGRQFSNSRSEMNVSTLELGDSALYLCASSGGQNQPQHFGDGTRLSIL.

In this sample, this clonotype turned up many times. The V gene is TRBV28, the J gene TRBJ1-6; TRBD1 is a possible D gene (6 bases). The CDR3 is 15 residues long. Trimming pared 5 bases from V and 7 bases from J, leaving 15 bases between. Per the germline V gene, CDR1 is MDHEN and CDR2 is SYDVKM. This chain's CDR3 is CASSAPGHQNSPLHF. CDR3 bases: TGTGCCAGCAGTGCCCCGGGACATCAAAATTCACCCCTCCACTTT. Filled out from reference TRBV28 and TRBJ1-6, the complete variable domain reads DVKVTQSSRYLVKRTGEKVFLECVQDMDHENMFWYRQDPGLGLRLIYFSYDVKMKEKGDIPEGYSVSREKKERFSLILESASTNQTSMYLCASSAPGHQNSPLHFGNGTRLTVT.

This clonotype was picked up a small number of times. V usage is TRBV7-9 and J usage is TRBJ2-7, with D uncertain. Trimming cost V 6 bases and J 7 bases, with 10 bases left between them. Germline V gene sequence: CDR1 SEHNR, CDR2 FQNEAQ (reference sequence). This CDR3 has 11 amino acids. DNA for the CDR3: TGTGCCAGCAGGGATAATCGGGAGCAGTACTTC. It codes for CASRDNREQYF.